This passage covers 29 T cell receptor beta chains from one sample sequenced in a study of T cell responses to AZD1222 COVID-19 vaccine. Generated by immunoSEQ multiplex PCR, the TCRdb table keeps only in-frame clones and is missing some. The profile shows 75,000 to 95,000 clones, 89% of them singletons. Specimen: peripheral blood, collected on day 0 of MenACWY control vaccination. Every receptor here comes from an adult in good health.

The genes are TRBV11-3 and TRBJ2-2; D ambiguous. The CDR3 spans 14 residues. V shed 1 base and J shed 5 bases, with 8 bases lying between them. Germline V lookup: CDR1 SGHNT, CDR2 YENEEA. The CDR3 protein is CASSLVPLTGELFF. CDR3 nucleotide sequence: TGTGCCAGCAGCTTAGTCCCCTTGACCGGGGAGCTGTTTTTT.

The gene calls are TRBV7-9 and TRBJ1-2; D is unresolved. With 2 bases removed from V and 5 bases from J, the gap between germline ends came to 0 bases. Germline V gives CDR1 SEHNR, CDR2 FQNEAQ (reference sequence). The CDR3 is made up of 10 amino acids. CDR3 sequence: CASSLYGYTF. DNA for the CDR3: TGTGCCAGCAGCTTATATGGCTACACCTTC.

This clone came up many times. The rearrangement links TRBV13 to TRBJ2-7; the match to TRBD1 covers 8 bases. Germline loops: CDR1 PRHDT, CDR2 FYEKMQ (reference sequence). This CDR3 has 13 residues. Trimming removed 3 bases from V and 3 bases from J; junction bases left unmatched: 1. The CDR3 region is CASSLTGDYEQYF. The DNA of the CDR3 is TGTGCCAGCAGCTTGACAGGGGACTACGAGCAGTACTTC.

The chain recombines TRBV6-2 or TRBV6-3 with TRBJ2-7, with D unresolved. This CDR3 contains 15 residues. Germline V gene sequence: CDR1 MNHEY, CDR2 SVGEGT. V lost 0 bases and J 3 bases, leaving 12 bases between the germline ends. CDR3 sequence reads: CASSYSSISGYEQYF. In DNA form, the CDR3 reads TGTGCCAGCAGTTACTCTTCGATTTCGGGCTACGAGCAGTACTTC.

The CDR3 region has the DNA TGTGCCAGCACAGACAGGCCCTCCTCCTACGAGCAGTACTTC. Protein: CASTDRPSSYEQYF. The chain recombines TRBV6-6 with TRBJ2-7, with D tentatively TRBD1 (6 bases). The CDR3 spans 14 residues. Germline assignment: CDR1 MNHNY and CDR2 SVGAGI (reference sequence). Between the trimmed V and J ends, which lost 7 bases and 0 bases, there was a span of 13 bases.

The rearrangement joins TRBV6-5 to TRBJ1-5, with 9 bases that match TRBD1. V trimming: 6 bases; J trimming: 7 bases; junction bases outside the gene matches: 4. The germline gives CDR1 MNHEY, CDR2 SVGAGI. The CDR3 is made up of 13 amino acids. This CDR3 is CASSRDRDQPQHF. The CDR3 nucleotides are TGTGCCAGCAGCCGGGACAGGGACCAGCCCCAGCATTTT.

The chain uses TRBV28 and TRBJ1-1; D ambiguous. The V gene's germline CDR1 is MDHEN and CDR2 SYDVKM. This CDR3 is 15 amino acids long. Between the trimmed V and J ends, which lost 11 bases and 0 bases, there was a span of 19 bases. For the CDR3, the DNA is TGTGCCGGTTCCCGGGGAGGCAGTGTGAACACTGAAGCTTTCTTT. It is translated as CAGSRGGSVNTEAFF.

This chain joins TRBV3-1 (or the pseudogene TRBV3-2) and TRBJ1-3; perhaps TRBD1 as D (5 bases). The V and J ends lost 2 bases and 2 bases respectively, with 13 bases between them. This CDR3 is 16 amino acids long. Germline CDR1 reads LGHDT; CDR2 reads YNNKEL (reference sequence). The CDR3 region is CASSQLRGIPGNTIYF. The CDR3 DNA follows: TGTGCCAGCAGCCAACTTCGGGGCATCCCTGGAAACACCATATATTTT.

The CDR3 loop is CASSDAGELFF. The CDR3 nucleotides read TGTGCCAGCAGCGATGCCGGGGAGCTGTTTTTT. This chain uses TRBV6-5 with TRBJ2-2; D not resolved. CDR1 and CDR2 from the germline V gene are MNHEY and SVGAGI. The length of the CDR3 is 11 residues. Trimming took 6 bases from V and 6 from J, leaving 5 bases between them.

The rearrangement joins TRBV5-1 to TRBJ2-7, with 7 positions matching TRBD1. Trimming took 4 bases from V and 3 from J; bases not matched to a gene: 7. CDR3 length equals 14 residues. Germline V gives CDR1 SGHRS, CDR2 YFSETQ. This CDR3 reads CASSPAPGGYEQYF. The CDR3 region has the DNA TGCGCCAGCAGCCCCGCTCCAGGGGGCTACGAGCAGTACTTC. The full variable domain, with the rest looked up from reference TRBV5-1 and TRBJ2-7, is KAGVTQTPRYLIKTRGQQVTLSCSPISGHRSVSWYQQTPGQGLQFLFEYFSETQRNKGNFPGRFSGRQFSNSRSEMNVSTLELGDSALYLCASSPAPGGYEQYFGPGTRLTVT.

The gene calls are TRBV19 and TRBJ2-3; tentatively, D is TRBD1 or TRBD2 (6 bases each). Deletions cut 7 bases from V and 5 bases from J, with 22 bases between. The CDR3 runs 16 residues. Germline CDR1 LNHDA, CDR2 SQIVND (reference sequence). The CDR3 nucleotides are TGTGCCAGTAAAGAGACAGCGAGGGGGGCACGAGATACGCAGTATTTT. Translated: CASKETARGARDTQYF.

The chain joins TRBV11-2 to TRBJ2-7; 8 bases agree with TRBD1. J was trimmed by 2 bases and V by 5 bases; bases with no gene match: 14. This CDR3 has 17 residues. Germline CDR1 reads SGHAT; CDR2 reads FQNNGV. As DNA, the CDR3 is TGTGCCAGCAGCCACCACCTAGGGGGACAGGTGACCTACGAGCAGTACTTC. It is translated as CASSHHLGGQVTYEQYF.

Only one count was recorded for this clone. The CDR3 DNA sequence: TGTGCCAGCAGTTACCTCCCGGGACAGTACTATGGCTACACCTTC. Its translation: CASSYLPGQYYGYTF. This rearrangement joins TRBV6-2 or TRBV6-3 to TRBJ1-2; 7 bases are a match to TRBD1. The germline V gene has CDR1 MNHEY and CDR2 SVGEGT. CDR3 size: 15 residues. With V trimmed by 2 bases and J by 3 bases, 6 bases remained unmatched.

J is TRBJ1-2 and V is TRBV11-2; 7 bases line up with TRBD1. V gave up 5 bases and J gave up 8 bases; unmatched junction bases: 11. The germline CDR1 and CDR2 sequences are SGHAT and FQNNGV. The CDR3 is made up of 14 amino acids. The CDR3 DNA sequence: TGTGCCAGCAGCCGAAACCGACAGGGTAAAGGCTACACCTTC. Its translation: CASSRNRQGKGYTF. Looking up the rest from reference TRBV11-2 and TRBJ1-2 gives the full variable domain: EAGVAQSPRYKIIEKRQSVAFWCNPISGHATLYWYQQILGQGPKLLIQFQNNGVVDDSQLPKDRFSAERLKGVDSTLKIQPAKLEDSAVYLCASSRNRQGKGYTFGSGTRLTVV.

The CDR3 bases are TGCGCCAGCAGCCAAGATCGCCGACAGGGCCATAATTCACCCCTCCACTTT. It translates to CASSQDRRQGHNSPLHF. The chain joins TRBV4-3 to TRBJ1-6; 7 nucleotides match TRBD1. CDR3 length: 17 residues. With 0 bases clipped from V and 5 bases from J, the junction kept 7 bases outside the gene matches. The germline CDR1 and CDR2 sequences are LGHNA and YSLEER.

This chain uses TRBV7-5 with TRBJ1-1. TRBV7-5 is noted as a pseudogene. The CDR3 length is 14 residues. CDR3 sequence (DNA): TGTGCCAGAAGCCGGGGGGATGGACCCACTGAAGCTTTCTTT. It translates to CARSRGDGPTEAFF.

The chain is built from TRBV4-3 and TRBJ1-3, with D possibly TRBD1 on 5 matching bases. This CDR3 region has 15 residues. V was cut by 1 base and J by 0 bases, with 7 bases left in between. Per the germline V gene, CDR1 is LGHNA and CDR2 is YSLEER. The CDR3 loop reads CASSQVRGSGNTIYF. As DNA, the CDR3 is TGCGCCAGCAGCCAAGTAAGGGGCTCTGGAAACACCATATATTTT.

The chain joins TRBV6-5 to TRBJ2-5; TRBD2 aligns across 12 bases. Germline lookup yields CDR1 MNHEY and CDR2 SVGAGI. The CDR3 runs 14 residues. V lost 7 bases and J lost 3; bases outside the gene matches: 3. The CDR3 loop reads CASNRLAGEETQYF. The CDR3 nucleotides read TGTGCCAGCAACCGACTAGCGGGGGAAGAGACCCAGTACTTC.

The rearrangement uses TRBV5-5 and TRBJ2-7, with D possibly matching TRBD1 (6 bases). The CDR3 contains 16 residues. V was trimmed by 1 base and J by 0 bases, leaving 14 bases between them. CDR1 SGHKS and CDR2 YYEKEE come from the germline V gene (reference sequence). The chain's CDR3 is CASSLFFDRSSYEQYF. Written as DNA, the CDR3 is TGTGCCAGCAGCTTGTTTTTCGACAGGAGCTCCTACGAGCAGTACTTC.

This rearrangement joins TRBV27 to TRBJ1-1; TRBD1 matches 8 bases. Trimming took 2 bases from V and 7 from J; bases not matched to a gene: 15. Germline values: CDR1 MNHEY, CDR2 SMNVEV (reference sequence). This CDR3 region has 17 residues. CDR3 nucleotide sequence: TGTGCCAGCAGTTTAGAGGGAACCGGGACAGGAGGCCATGAAGCTTTCTTT. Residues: CASSLEGTGTGGHEAFF.

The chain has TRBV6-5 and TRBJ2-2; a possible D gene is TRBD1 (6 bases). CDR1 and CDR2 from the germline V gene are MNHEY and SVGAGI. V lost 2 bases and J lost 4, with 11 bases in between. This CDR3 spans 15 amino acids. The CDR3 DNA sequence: TGTGCCAGCAGTTACGCACAGGGCGGCACCGGGGAGCTGTTTTTT. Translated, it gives CASSYAQGGTGELFF.

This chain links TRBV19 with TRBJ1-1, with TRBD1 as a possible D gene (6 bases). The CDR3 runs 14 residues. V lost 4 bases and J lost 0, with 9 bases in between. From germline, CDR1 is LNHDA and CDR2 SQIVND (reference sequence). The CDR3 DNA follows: TGTGCCAGTAGTAGACAGGTTTTGAACACTGAAGCTTTCTTT. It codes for CASSRQVLNTEAFF.

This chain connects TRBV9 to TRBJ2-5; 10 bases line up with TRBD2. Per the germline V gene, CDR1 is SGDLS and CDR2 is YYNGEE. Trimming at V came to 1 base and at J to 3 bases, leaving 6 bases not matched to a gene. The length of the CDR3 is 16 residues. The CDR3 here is CASSVTLAGAEETQYF. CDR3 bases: TGTGCCAGCAGCGTAACCCTAGCGGGGGCAGAAGAGACCCAGTACTTC.

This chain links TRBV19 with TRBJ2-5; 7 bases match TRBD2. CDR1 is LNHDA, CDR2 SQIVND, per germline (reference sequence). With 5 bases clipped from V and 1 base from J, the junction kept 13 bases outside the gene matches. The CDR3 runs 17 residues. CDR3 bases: TGTGCCAGTAGTGGGGAGGGGATAGTGTCGACCCAAGAGACCCAGTACTTC. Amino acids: CASSGEGIVSTQETQYF. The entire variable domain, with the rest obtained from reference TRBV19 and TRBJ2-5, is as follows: DGGITQSPKYLFRKEGQNVTLSCEQNLNHDAMYWYRQDPGQGLRLIYYSQIVNDFQKGDIAEGYSVSREKKESFPLTVTSAQKNPTAFYLCASSGEGIVSTQETQYFGPGTRLLVL.

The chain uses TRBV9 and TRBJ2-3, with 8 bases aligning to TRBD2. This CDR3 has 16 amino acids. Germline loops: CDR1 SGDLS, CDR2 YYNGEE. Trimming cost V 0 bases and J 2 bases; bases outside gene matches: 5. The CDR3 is CASSVETSGYTDTQYF. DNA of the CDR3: TGTGCCAGCAGCGTAGAAACTAGCGGCTACACAGATACGCAGTATTTT.

As DNA, the CDR3 is TGTGCCAGCAGCTTAGATTCATCCGGGGGTCGGGCTGAAGCTTTCTTT. Amino acid sequence: CASSLDSSGGRAEAFF. The J gene is TRBJ1-1, the V gene TRBV11-2; maybe TRBD1 (5 bases). V was pared by 0 bases and J by 6 bases, with 17 bases between. This CDR3 has 16 amino acids. The germline CDR1 and CDR2 sequences are SGHAT and FQNNGV.

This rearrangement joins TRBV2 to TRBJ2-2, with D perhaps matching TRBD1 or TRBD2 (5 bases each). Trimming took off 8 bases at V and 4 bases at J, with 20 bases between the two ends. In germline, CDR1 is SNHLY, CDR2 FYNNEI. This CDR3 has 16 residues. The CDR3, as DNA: TGTGCCAGCCGGGACGCCCGTTATATAGGCACCGGGGAGCTGTTTTTT. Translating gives CASRDARYIGTGELFF.

This chain's CDR3 is CASSYGAGAADTQYF. The CDR3 nucleotides read TGTGCCAGCAGTTACGGGGCGGGGGCCGCAGATACGCAGTATTTT. The chain combines TRBV6-2 or TRBV6-3 with TRBJ2-3; TRBD2 might be the D (7 bases). The length of the CDR3 is 15 residues. Germline CDR1 and CDR2: MNHEY and SVGEGT. The ends were cut back, 2 bases at V and 4 bases at J, with 13 bases in the middle.

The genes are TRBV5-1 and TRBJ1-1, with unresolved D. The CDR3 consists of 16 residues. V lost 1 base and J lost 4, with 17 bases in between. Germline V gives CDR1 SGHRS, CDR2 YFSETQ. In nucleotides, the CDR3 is TGCGCCAGCAGCTTGTCGGGGATTGAGTACGGCACTGAAGCTTTCTTT. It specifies CASSLSGIEYGTEAFF.